The clone carrying this T cell receptor beta chain has only a few counts. Antigen unknown. This sample is part of a study of CD8+CD57+ T cells in acquired aplastic anemia. Overall study context: DNA per sorted CD4+ or CD8+ sample ranged about 0.2 to 27.4 ug, averaging around 3.2 ug.

Whole-study findings and limits: The number of CD8+ CDR3 sequences shared by patients and controls was twenty-nine.

In patients chosen for sequencing, flow cytometry had shown CD8+CD57+ cell expansion. The template used for profiling TCR beta VDJ and CDR3 was genomic DNA. TCRdb passed the reads through MiXCR, listing each CDR3 protein once. Among more than 150,000 distinct CDR3 sequences, approximately 48% were seen once, and the ten largest hold 10% to 15%. This receptor was taken from a human donor with aplastic anemia. Sequencing used sorted CD4+, CD8+, or CD8+CD57+ T cells (not recorded which) from PBMCs.

This CDR3 is CASSPQRQGFYGYTF. The CDR3 DNA is TGTGCCAGTAGTCCCCAGAGACAGGGATTCTATGGCTACACCTTC. V usage is TRBV19 and J usage is TRBJ1-2; 7 nucleotides align to TRBD1. CDR1 and CDR2 from the germline V gene are LNHDA and SQIVND (reference sequence). CDR3 length: 15 amino acids. The trim removed 5 bases at V and 4 bases at J, leaving 10 bases unmatched.